The TCR beta chain under discussion was sequenced for a study of T cell changes during pregnancy in multiple sclerosis. CDR1 SGHTA and CDR2 FQGNSA come from the germline V gene. V lost 0 bases to trimming and J lost 8 bases; unmatched junction nucleotides: 9. The CDR3 covers 15 residues. Profiling relied on immunoSEQ multiplex PCR, and the TCRdb table lists in-frame clones only, not all of them. In the table there are tens of thousands of clones, roughly nine tenths of which are singletons. V usage is TRBV7-2 and J usage is TRBJ1-2, with 7 bases fitting TRBD1. Sequencing used CD4+ T cells from peripheral blood mononuclear cells, obtained in the third trimester of pregnancy. The clonotype comes from a female donor in good health, enrolled as a control in a pregnancy study. CDR3 residues: CASSLAGDRIWGYTF. As DNA, the CDR3 is TGTGCCAGCAGCTTAGCGGGGGACAGAATCTGGGGCTACACCTTC. Filled out from reference TRBV7-2 and TRBJ1-2, the complete variable domain reads GAGVSQSPSNKVTEKGKDVELRCDPISGHTALYWYRQSLGQGLEFLIYFQGNSAPDKSGLPSDRFSAERTGGSVSTLTIQRTQQEDSAVYLCASSLAGDRIWGYTFGSGTRLTVV.